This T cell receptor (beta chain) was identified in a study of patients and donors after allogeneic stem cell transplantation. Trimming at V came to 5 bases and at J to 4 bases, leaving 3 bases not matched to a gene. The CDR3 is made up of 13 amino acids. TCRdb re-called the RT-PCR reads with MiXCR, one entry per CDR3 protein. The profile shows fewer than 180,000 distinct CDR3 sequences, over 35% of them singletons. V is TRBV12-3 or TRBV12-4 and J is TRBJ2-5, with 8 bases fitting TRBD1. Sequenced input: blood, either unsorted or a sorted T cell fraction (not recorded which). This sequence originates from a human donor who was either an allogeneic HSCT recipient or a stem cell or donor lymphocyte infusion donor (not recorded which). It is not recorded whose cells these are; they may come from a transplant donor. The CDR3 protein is CASSRDRRETQYF. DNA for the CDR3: TGTGCCAGCAGTCGGGACAGGCGAGAGACCCAGTACTTC.